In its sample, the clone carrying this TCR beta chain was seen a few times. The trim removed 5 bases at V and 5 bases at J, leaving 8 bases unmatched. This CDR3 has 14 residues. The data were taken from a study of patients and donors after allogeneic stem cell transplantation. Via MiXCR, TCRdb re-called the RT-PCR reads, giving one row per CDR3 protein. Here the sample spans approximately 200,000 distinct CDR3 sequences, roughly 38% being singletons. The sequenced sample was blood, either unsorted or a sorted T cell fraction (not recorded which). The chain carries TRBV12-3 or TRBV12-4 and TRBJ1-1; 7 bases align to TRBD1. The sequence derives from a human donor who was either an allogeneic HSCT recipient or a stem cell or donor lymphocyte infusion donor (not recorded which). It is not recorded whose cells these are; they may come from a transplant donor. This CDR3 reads CASSPTGVRTEAFF. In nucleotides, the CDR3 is TGTGCCAGCAGTCCTACAGGGGTGAGAACTGAAGCTTTCTTT.